The 13 T cell receptor beta chains given below trace back to one sample, sequenced in a study of blood T cells in healthy people across ages. Alongside a J-beta primer mix, a sample-barcoded 5' primer served in a second PCR lasting roughly 6 to 11 cycles. A single record per CDR3 protein comes from TCRdb applying MiXCR to the 5' RACE reads. The sample has about 1.1 million distinct CDR3 sequences, 35% to 40% seen once. The specimen was blood. All receptors derive from a man between 18 and 29 years old in good health.

As concerns this clonotype: The junction and the germline gene differ at one end; a read error may be behind it. The chain recombines TRBV6-5 with TRBJ1-1; D gene unclear. Germline V gives CDR1 MNHEY, CDR2 SVGAGI. This CDR3 is 18 amino acids long. CDR3 nucleotide sequence: TGTGCCGGCAGTTACTCGATATGGGCAGGACTGATGAACACTGAAGCTTTCTTT. Residues: CAGSYSIWAGLMNTEAFF.

This clonotype was found a few times. This rearrangement joins TRBV7-9 to TRBJ1-2; D is perhaps TRBD1 (6 bases). The ends were cut back, 5 bases at V and 7 bases at J, with 20 bases in the middle. The CDR3 is 15 residues long. The germline gives CDR1 SEHNR, CDR2 FQNEAQ (reference sequence). DNA of the CDR3: TGTGCCAGCAGCGATTCGGGATGGGGGGCGCGTGGCTACACCTTC. Amino acids: CASSDSGWGARGYTF.

J is TRBJ2-5 and V is TRBV11-2; D remains ambiguous. V lost 5 bases to trimming and J lost 5 bases, with 12 bases between them. The V gene's germline CDR1 is SGHAT and CDR2 FQNNGV. This CDR3 region has 13 residues. The CDR3 DNA is TGTGCCAGCAGCCGTTCAACCGGCGAGACCCAGTACTTC. Translating gives CASSRSTGETQYF. The full variable domain, completed using reference TRBV11-2 and TRBJ2-5, is EAGVAQSPRYKIIEKRQSVAFWCNPISGHATLYWYQQILGQGPKLLIQFQNNGVVDDSQLPKDRFSAERLKGVDSTLKIQPAKLEDSAVYLCASSRSTGETQYFGPGTRLLVL.

The chain couples TRBV20-1 to TRBJ2-4; TRBD2 agrees at 9 bases. This CDR3 region has 13 residues. The J segment lost 7 bases and the V segment lost 6 bases, leaving 7 bases of the junction unmatched. Germline V gene sequence: CDR1 DFQATT, CDR2 SNEGSKA (reference sequence). The CDR3 region is CSAESGGSNIQYF. The CDR3 coding sequence is TGCAGTGCCGAGAGCGGGGGGAGCAACATTCAGTACTTC.

The chain links TRBV12-3 or TRBV12-4 to TRBJ2-3; 7 bases are shared with TRBD1. V shed 5 bases and J 4 bases; nucleotides not matched to a gene: 9. The CDR3 covers 15 residues. CDR3: CASSPGQVRADTQYF. The CDR3 DNA sequence: TGTGCCAGCAGTCCAGGACAGGTGAGAGCAGATACGCAGTATTTT.

This clonotype came up many times. CDR3 region: CASTLNNRRDNEQFF. The CDR3, as DNA: TGCGCCAGCACCCTGAATAACAGACGGGACAATGAGCAGTTCTTC. The chain joins TRBV4-1 to TRBJ2-1; no clear D. CDR1 and CDR2 (germline): MGHRA, YSYEKL. This CDR3 comprises 15 residues. Trimming took 7 bases from V and 5 from J, leaving 18 bases between them.

This clonotype has a count of ten or more. CDR3 loop: CASSSRGTTNEKLFF. The CDR3 coding sequence is TGTGCCAGCAGCTCCAGAGGCACAACTAATGAAAAACTGTTTTTT. This chain connects TRBV7-2 to TRBJ1-4; D is undetermined. The germline CDR1 and CDR2 sequences are SGHTA and FQGNSA. Trimming left V 4 bases short and J 0 bases short, with 9 bases between. The CDR3 covers 15 residues.

The chain has TRBV6-5 and TRBJ1-2; D is undetermined. The length of the CDR3 is 12 residues. V shed 8 bases and J shed 3 bases, with 10 bases lying between them. CDR1 MNHEY and CDR2 SVGAGI come from the germline V gene. CDR3 amino acids: CASLGSYYGYTF. For the CDR3, the DNA is TGTGCCAGCCTAGGGTCTTACTATGGCTACACCTTC.

V and J are TRBV12-3 or TRBV12-4 and TRBJ2-5; D uncertain. V lost 3 bases to trimming and J lost 4 bases, with 12 bases between them. The CDR3 runs 14 residues. Here the CDR3 reads CASSFGGVGETQYF. DNA of the CDR3: TGTGCCAGCAGTTTCGGTGGGGTCGGAGAGACCCAGTACTTC.

The chain uses TRBV6-1 and TRBJ2-3, with D tentatively TRBD2 (5 bases). The ends were cut back, 7 bases at V and 2 bases at J, with 16 bases in the middle. The CDR3 runs to 15 residues. CDR1 is MNHNS and CDR2 is SASEGT in the germline V gene. The CDR3 DNA reads TGTGCCAGCACCTTGGCGACGGAGGCCACAGATACGCAGTATTTT. It is translated as CASTLATEATDTQYF.

This rearrangement joins TRBV20-1 to TRBJ2-3; D remains unclear. From germline, CDR1 is DFQATT and CDR2 SNEGSKA (reference sequence). There are 12 residues in the CDR3. V gave up 7 bases and J gave up 6 bases, with 14 bases separating them. CDR3 sequence: CSVAEKPDTQYF. In DNA, the CDR3 is TGCAGTGTCGCGGAAAAACCCGATACGCAGTATTTT.

The V call is TRBV5-1, the J call TRBJ2-3; D is tentatively TRBD1 or TRBD2 (6 bases each). This CDR3 region has 16 residues. The V gene's germline CDR1 is SGHRS and CDR2 YFSETQ. Trimming left V 1 base short and J 4 bases short, with 16 bases between. The DNA for the CDR3 is TGCGCCAGCAGCTTGATCGGGGGCACCTCCGCAGATACGCAGTATTTT. Translating gives CASSLIGGTSADTQYF.

This sequence joins TRBV7-2 and TRBJ1-4, with D maybe TRBD1 (5 bases). The CDR3 contains 15 residues. The V and J ends lost 1 base and 10 bases respectively, with 16 bases between them. CDR1 and CDR2 (germline): SGHTA, FQGNSA. CDR3 nucleotides: TGTGCCAGCAGCTTAGGAGGGGCAGGGCAGGGAAAACTGTTTTTT. This encodes CASSLGGAGQGKLFF.